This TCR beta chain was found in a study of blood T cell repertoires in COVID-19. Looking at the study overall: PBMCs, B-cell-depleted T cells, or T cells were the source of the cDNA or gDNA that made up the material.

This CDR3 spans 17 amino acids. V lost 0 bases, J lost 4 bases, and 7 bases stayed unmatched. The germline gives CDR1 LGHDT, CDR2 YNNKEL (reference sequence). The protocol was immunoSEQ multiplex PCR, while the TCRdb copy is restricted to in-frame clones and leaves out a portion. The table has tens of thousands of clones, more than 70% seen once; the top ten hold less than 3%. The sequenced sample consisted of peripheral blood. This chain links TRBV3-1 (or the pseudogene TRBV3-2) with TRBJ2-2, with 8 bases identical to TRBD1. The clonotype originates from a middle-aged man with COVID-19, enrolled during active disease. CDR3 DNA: TGTGCCAGCAGCCAAGATATGGACAGGGTAGTCACCGGGGAGCTGTTTTTT. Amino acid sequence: CASSQDMDRVVTGELFF.